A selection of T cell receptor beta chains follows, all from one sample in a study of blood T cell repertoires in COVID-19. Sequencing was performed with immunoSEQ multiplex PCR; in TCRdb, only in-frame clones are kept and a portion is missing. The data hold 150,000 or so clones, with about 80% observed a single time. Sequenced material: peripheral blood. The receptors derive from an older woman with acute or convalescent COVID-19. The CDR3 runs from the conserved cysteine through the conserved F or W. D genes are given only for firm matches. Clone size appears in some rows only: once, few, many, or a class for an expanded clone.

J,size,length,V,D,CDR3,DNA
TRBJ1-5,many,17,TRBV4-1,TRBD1,CASSQAARTGGNQPQHF,TGCGCCAGCAGCCAAGCAGCCCGGACAGGTGGCAATCAGCCCCAGCATTTT
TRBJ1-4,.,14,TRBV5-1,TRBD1,CASSLAGQAEKLFF,TGCGCCAGCAGCTTGGCCGGACAGGCTGAAAAACTGTTTTTT
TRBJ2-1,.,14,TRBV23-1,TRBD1,CASSRGTGGNEQFF,TGCGCCAGCAGTCGAGGGACAGGGGGCAATGAGCAGTTCTTC
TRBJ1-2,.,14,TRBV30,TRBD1,CAWDPDRANYGYTF,TGTGCCTGGGACCCCGACAGGGCGAACTATGGCTACACCTTC
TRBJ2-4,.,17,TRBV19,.,CASSPPLVRLAKNIQYF,TGTGCCAGTAGTCCGCCCTTGGTTAGACTAGCCAAAAACATTCAGTACTTC
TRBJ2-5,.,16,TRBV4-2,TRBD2,CASSQGLAGAKETQYF,TGTGCCAGCAGCCAAGGACTAGCGGGGGCCAAAGAGACCCAGTACTTC
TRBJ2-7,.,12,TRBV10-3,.,CAISDPTIEQYF,TGTGCCATCAGTGACCCGACTATTGAGCAGTACTTC
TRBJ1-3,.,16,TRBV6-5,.,CASSYSPTVSGNTIYF,TGTGCCAGCAGTTACTCACCTACAGTGTCTGGAAACACCATATATTTT
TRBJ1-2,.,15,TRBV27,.,CASSLFGRGSEGYTF,TGTGCCAGCAGTTTATTCGGTAGGGGGTCGGAGGGCTACACCTTC
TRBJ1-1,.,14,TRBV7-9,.,CASSEQGKGTEAFF,TGTGCCAGCAGCGAACAGGGTAAAGGCACTGAAGCTTTCTTT
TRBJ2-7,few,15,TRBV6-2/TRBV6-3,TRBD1,CASSYSGTGRNEQYF,TGTGCCAGCAGTTACTCAGGGACAGGGCGGAACGAGCAGTACTTC
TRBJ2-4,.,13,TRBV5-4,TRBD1,CASSDPDRAIQYF,TGTGCCAGCAGCGATCCTGACAGGGCCATTCAGTACTTC
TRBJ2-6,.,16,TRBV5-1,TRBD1,CASSNTGGPGANVLTF,TGCGCCAGCAGCAACACAGGGGGTCCTGGGGCCAACGTCCTGACTTTC
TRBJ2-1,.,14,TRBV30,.,CAWSVAPSGVEQFF,TGTGCCTGGAGTGTGGCCCCTTCCGGGGTTGAGCAGTTCTTC
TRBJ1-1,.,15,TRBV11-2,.,CASSSDGQPNTEAFF,TGTGCCAGCAGCTCAGATGGACAGCCGAACACTGAAGCTTTCTTT
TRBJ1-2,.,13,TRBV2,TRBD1,CASNGDRAYGYTF,TGTGCCAGCAACGGGGACAGGGCCTATGGCTACACCTTC
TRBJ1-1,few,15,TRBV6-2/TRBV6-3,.,CASSYHSRGTTEAFF,TGTGCCAGCAGTTACCACAGTCGGGGAACAACTGAAGCTTTCTTT
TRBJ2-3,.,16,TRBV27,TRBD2,CASRTGLAGGTDTQYF,TGTGCCAGCAGGACGGGACTAGCGGGAGGGACAGATACGCAGTATTTT
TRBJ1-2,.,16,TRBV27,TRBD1,CASSFRHSGTGGGYTF,TGTGCCAGCAGTTTTCGGCATTCCGGGACAGGGGGTGGCTACACCTTC
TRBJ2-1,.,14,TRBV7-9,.,CASSLQGAYNEQFF,TGTGCCAGCAGCTTACAGGGTGCGTACAATGAGCAGTTCTTC
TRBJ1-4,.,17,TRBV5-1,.,CASNQGLTGIRDEKLFF,TGCGCCAGCAACCAAGGGCTAACAGGGATTAGAGATGAAAAACTGTTTTTT
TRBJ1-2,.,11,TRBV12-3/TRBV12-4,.,CASQGVYGYTF,TGTGCCAGCCAGGGTGTCTATGGCTACACCTTC
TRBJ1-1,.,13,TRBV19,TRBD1,CASSADRRTEAFF,TGTGCCAGTAGCGCGGACAGGAGGACTGAAGCTTTCTTT
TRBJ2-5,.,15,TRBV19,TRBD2,CASSISSGDQETQYF,TGTGCCAGTAGTATTTCTAGCGGGGATCAAGAGACCCAGTACTTC
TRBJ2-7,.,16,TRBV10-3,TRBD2,CAIRGTSGRAGGEQYF,TGTGCCATCAGGGGGACTAGCGGGAGGGCGGGGGGCGAGCAGTACTTC
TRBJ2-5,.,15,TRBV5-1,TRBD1,CASSLEAGGTKTQYF,TGCGCCAGCAGCTTGGAGGCAGGGGGCACGAAGACCCAGTACTTC
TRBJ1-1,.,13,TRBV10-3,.,CAISEPTVPEAFF,TGTGCCATCAGTGAGCCGACAGTCCCTGAAGCTTTCTTT
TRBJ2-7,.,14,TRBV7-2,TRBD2,CASNPAGGIYEQYF,TGTGCCAGCAATCCAGCGGGGGGAATCTACGAGCAGTACTTC
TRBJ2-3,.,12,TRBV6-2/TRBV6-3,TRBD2,CASSQGLAAQYF,TGTGCCAGCAGTCAGGGACTAGCAGCGCAGTATTTT
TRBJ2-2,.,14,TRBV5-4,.,CASSPRQDTGELFF,TGTGCCAGCAGCCCCAGACAGGACACCGGGGAGCTGTTTTTT
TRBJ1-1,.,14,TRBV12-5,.,CASGLLSGTGEAFF,TGTGCTAGTGGTTTGCTATCAGGGACTGGTGAAGCTTTCTTT
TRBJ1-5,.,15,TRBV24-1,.,CATSEGGGLNQPQHF,TGTGCCACCAGTGAAGGAGGAGGGCTCAATCAGCCCCAGCATTTT
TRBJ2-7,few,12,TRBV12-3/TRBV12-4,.,CASSTRVHEQYF,TGTGCCAGCAGTACCAGGGTCCACGAGCAGTACTTC
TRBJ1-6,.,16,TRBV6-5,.,CASSYSNSGTPHSLHF,TGTGCCAGCAGTTACTCGAACTCCGGGACACCCCATAGCCTCCACTTT
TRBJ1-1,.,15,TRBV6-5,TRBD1,CASSSGTAPNTEAFF,TGTGCCAGCAGTTCCGGGACAGCTCCGAACACTGAAGCTTTCTTT
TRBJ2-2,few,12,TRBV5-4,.,CASSWDSGELFF,TGTGCCAGCAGCTGGGACTCCGGGGAGCTGTTTTTT
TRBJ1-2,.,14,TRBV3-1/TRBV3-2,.,CASSQGAGSYGYTF,TGTGCCAGCAGCCAAGGAGCGGGGAGCTATGGCTACACCTTC
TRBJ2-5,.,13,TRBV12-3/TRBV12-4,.,CASSQGWKETQYF,TGTGCCAGCAGCCAGGGGTGGAAAGAGACCCAGTACTTC
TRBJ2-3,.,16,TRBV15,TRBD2,CATSRASGSGTDTQYF,TGTGCCACCAGCAGAGCCAGCGGGAGTGGCACAGATACGCAGTATTTT
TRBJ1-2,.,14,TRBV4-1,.,CASSQTFLGYGYTF,TGCGCCAGCAGCCAGACATTTCTTGGCTATGGCTACACCTTC
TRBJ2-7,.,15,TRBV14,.,CASSQDRGYSYEQYF,TGTGCCAGCAGCCAAGATCGAGGGTATTCCTACGAGCAGTACTTC
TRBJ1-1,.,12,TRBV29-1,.,CSVLTANTEAFF,TGCAGCGTTTTGACAGCGAACACTGAAGCTTTCTTT
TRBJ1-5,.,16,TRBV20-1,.,CSASRGSGLSNQPQHF,TGCAGTGCTAGTAGGGGGAGCGGTCTTAGCAATCAGCCCCAGCATTTT
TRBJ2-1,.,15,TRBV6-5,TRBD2,CASRQAGVSYNEQFF,TGTGCCAGCAGACAAGCGGGGGTCTCCTACAATGAGCAGTTCTTC
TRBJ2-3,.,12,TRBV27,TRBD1,CASSSQGATQYF,TGTGCCAGCAGTTCACAGGGGGCAACGCAGTATTTT
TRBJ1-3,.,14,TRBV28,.,CASSTYEGARWIQF,TGTGCCAGCAGTACCTACGAAGGGGCCAGGTGGATTCAGTTT
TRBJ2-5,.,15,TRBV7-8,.,CASSPPRQSQETQYF,TGTGCCAGCAGCCCCCCTAGGCAGAGCCAAGAGACCCAGTACTTC
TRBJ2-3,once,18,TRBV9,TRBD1,CASSVDPSSDRVKDTQYF,TGTGCCAGCAGCGTAGATCCCTCCTCGGACAGGGTTAAAGATACGCAGTATTTT
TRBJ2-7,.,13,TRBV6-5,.,CASTPSRGREQYF,TGTGCCAGCACCCCCAGCAGGGGAAGGGAGCAGTACTTC
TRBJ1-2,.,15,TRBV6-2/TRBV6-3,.,CASSYAIASNYGYTF,TGTGCCAGCAGTTACGCGATCGCTTCTAACTATGGCTACACCTTC
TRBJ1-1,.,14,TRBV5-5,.,CASSLDTLNTEAFF,TGTGCCAGCAGCTTGGACACCCTGAACACTGAAGCTTTCTTT
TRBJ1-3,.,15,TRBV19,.,CASSPSGTWGNTIYF,TGTGCCAGTAGTCCCTCCGGGACATGGGGAAACACCATATATTTT
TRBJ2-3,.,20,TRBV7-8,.,CASSLATRQGGYSSTDTQYF,TGTGCCAGCAGCTTAGCAACCCGGCAAGGGGGATACTCTAGCACAGATACGCAGTATTTT
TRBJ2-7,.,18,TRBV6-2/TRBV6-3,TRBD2,CASSTPSGGAGVSYEQYF,TGTGCCAGCAGTACGCCTAGCGGGGGGGCGGGAGTCTCCTACGAGCAGTACTTC
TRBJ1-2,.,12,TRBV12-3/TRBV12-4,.,CASSYRDYGYTF,TGTGCCAGCAGCTACAGGGACTATGGCTACACCTTC
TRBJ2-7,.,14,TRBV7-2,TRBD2,CASSQLAGAYEQYF,TGTGCCAGCAGCCAACTAGCGGGGGCCTACGAGCAGTACTTC
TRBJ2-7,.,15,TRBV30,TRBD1,CAWSVPGQGWGEQYF,TGTGCCTGGAGTGTACCGGGACAGGGGTGGGGAGAGCAGTACTTC